This T cell receptor (beta chain) was sequenced during a study of shared clonotypes between healthy human individuals. Each cell subset's genomic DNA was divided evenly among several immunoSEQ plates. Some clones are missing from TCRdb's copy, which holds only in-frame ones; the method was immunoSEQ multiplex PCR. The sample has roughly 2,300,000 clones; under 95% are singletons. CD4+ cell separation produced CD45RA+ naive and CD45RA-negative memory subsets. Germline V gene data show CDR1 as SGDLS and CDR2 as YYNGEE. CDR3 length: 14 amino acids. Trimming took 3 bases from V and 2 from J, leaving 9 bases between them.

V and J are TRBV9 and TRBJ1-3; D unresolved. This clonotype was sampled from a young man in good health. Some clones in this sample may be carry-over from other donors' samples. Sequenced sample: naive CD4+ T cells from PBMCs. As for subset: CD45RA+ positively selected. The CDR3 region has the DNA TGTGCCAGCAGCGCGGATGGTGCTGGAAACACCATATATTTT. Protein sequence: CASSADGAGNTIYF.